This T cell receptor beta chain was captured by sequencing in a study of type 1 and type 2 diabetes patients. The overall study: Donors were type 1 diabetes, type 2 diabetes, or nondiabetic controls. From PBMCs, CD4+ and CD8+ T cells were isolated by magnetic microbeads. Study findings and constraints: Unmatched age and gender across groups might bias interpretation. Some expanded clones seen only in T1D might occur in additional T2D or control samples.

In the case of this clonotype: No antigen is known for it.

Looked up from germline, CDR1 is SGHNT and CDR2 is YENEEA. Between the trimmed V and J ends, which lost 5 bases and 0 bases, there was a span of 10 bases. The CDR3 length is 14 residues. The PCR template was genomic DNA. A primer set of 30 forward and 13 reverse primers amplified the CDR3. TCRdb fed the multiplex PCR reads into MiXCR, producing one record per CDR3 protein. The sample contains 270,000 or so distinct CDR3 sequences, 45% to 60% of which appear only once. The chain is built from TRBV11-3 and TRBJ1-1; D is unresolved. This TCR derives from a man aged 18 to 29 with type 2 diabetes. Input material: peripheral blood mononuclear cells (PBMCs). The CDR3 bases are TGTGCCAGCAGCCCCGGGCGACTGAACACTGAAGCTTTCTTT. Translating it yields CASSPGRLNTEAFF.